This TCR beta chain appears in the sequencing data of a study of metastatic and nonmetastatic thyroid tumors. Study details: Both malignant and benign thyroid patients supplied peripheral blood and tumor or nodule tissue samples, across which the repertoires of these patients were then compared. Study-wide findings and caveats: Reportedly, malignant thyroid tumors had significantly higher TCR beta diversity than benign nodules, in blood and tumor.

There were no patients who had received any treatment before thyroid surgery. Notes on this clone: Its specificity is unknown.

The CDR3 sequence is 17 residues long. Germline assignment: CDR1 SGDLS and CDR2 YYNGEE. The J segment lost 5 bases and the V segment lost 3 bases, leaving 13 bases of the junction unmatched. How the authors handled the data: A classifier for distant metastasis in papillary thyroid cancer was constructed using CDR3 differences observed across clinicopathological groups. TCRdb re-called clones from the PCR reads using MiXCR. The V and J calls were not made by the authors but by TCRdb's processing. Among over 25,000 clones listed, roughly 15% were seen once. V and J are TRBV9 and TRBJ2-2; 7 bases line up with TRBD1. Sequenced material: blood. The source is a male donor with papillary thyroid cancer or a benign thyroid nodule (not recorded which). Some clones in this sample may be carry-over from other donors' samples. CDR3 in DNA: TGTGCCAGCAGCGCCCGGTACGGGACAGCAACAACCGGGGAGCTGTTTTTT. As protein: CASSARYGTATTGELFF.